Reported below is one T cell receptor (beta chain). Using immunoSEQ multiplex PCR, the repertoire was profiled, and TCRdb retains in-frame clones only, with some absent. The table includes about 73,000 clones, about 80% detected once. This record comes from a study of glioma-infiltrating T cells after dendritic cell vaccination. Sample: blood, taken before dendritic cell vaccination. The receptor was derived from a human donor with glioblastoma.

The CDR3 here is CATSRKKEVLAGEIEQFF. DNA of the CDR3: TGTGCCACCAGCAGAAAAAAAGAGGTCCTAGCGGGGGAGATTGAGCAGTTCTTC. The chain carries TRBV15 and TRBJ2-1, with TRBD2 matching 10 bases. Germline CDR1 LNHNV, CDR2 YYDKDF (reference sequence). The V segment lost 2 bases and the J segment 9 bases; nucleotides outside the gene matches: 16. This CDR3 comprises 18 residues.